A single sample is the source of the 6 T cell receptor beta chains below, sequenced in a study of somatic mutations in cytotoxic T cells in rheumatoid arthritis. TCRdb's copy holds only in-frame clones and misses some; the assay was immunoSEQ multiplex PCR. Here the sample spans 2,500 to 3,500 clones, 85% to 90% being singletons. Sequenced material: CD8+ T cells sorted from blood. The receptors derive from a woman in her sixties with rheumatoid arthritis.

The table lists this clone with a few counts. V gene TRBV28 combines with J gene TRBJ1-5; D is ambiguous. Germline values: CDR1 MDHEN, CDR2 SYDVKM. V shed 3 bases and J shed 7 bases, with 7 bases lying between them. This CDR3 spans 12 amino acids. The CDR3 spells CASSFDNQPQHF. CDR3 bases: TGTGCCAGCAGTTTCGACAACCAGCCCCAGCATTTT.

The V call is TRBV30, the J call TRBJ1-1; D might be TRBD1 (5 bases). With 4 bases removed from V and 0 bases from J, the gap between germline ends came to 12 bases. CDR3 length: 14 residues. Germline CDR1 is GTSNPN and CDR2 is SVGIG (reference sequence). The CDR3 spells CAWKDTNLNTEAFF. Here the CDR3 DNA reads TGTGCCTGGAAGGACACCAACTTGAACACTGAAGCTTTCTTT.

This chain connects TRBV5-5 to TRBJ1-1, with D tentatively TRBD1 (6 bases). With 4 bases removed from V and 6 bases from J, the gap between germline ends came to 16 bases. Germline loops: CDR1 SGHKS, CDR2 YYEKEE (reference sequence). The CDR3 covers 14 residues. CDR3 loop: CASSPTAGGAEAFF. CDR3 bases: TGTGCCAGCAGCCCCACCGCGGGGGGCGCTGAAGCTTTCTTT.

This clone appeared a single time. The genes are TRBV7-6 and TRBJ2-7; TRBD1 matches at 11 bases. The junction had 7 bases not matched to a gene; V was cut back by 6 bases and J by 3 bases. The CDR3 contains 15 residues. Per the germline V gene, CDR1 is SGHVS and CDR2 is FNYEAQ. The CDR3 DNA reads as TGTGCCAGCAGTAGAGGACAGGGGGCTAACTACGAGCAGTACTTC. Encoded protein: CASSRGQGANYEQYF.

The rearrangement joins TRBV9 to TRBJ1-2; D might be TRBD1 (6 bases). The CDR3 has 14 residues. Deletions cut 3 bases from V and 2 bases from J, with 11 bases between. In germline, CDR1 is SGDLS, CDR2 YYNGEE. CDR3 in amino acids: CASSGQELNYGYTF. CDR3 DNA: TGTGCCAGCAGCGGACAGGAATTAAACTATGGCTACACCTTC.

The V call is TRBV6-5, the J call TRBJ1-2, with D uncertain. This CDR3 has 15 residues. The germline gives CDR1 MNHEY, CDR2 SVGAGI. Trimming stripped 0 bases from V and 0 bases from J, with 8 bases between. The CDR3 sequence is CASSYSSAANYGYTF. In nucleotides, the CDR3 is TGTGCCAGCAGTTACTCGAGCGCTGCTAACTATGGCTACACCTTC.